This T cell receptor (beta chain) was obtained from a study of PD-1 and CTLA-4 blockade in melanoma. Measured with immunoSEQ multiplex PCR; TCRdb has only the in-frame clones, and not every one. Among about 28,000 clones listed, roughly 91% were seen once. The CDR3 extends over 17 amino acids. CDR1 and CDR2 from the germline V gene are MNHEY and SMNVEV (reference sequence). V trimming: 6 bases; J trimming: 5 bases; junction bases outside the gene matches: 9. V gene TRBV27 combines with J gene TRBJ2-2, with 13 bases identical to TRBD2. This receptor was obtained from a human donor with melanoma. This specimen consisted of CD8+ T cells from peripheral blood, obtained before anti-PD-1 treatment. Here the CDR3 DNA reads TGTGCCAGCAGAGTTTTGACTAGCGGGAGGCGGACCGGGGAGCTGTTTTTT. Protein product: CASRVLTSGRRTGELFF.